The sample holds a few counts of the clone carrying this T cell receptor (beta chain). This sample stems from a study of beta chain features in type 1 diabetes. Of the isolated RNA, all was reverse transcribed, and so the sequenced material was expressed TCRB transcripts. Clones were read by immunoSEQ multiplex PCR, and TCRdb kept only the in-frame ones, dropping some. Of 400,000 to 600,000 clones in the sample, around 30% were seen once. Trimming took off 2 bases at V and 3 bases at J, with 14 bases between the two ends. Germline V lookup: CDR1 SEHNR, CDR2 FQNEAQ (reference sequence). The CDR3 spans 15 residues. One heparinised draw of blood, averaging around 120 mL, came from each donor.

The TCR comes from a man between 18 and 29 years old in good health. V and J are TRBV7-9 and TRBJ2-7, with no clear D. The specimen was naive CD4+ T cells from blood. The CDR3 loop is CASSLRVASIYEQYF. The DNA of the CDR3 is TGTGCCAGCAGCTTACGAGTAGCATCTATCTACGAGCAGTACTTC.